A single sample gave rise to the 12 T cell receptor beta chains below, sequenced in a study of T-cell memory formation after mild COVID-19 (dated by TCRdb to the early 2020s). Library prep was done by 5' RACE. TCRdb lists the instrument as Illumina NovaSeq 6000. TCRdb applied fastp at Q25 and MiXCR to the public reads, then kept only in-frame beta chains. When rows share a CDR3 protein, they turn into one entry using the most common DNA and genes. Recorded for this sample are approximately 250,000 distinct CDR3 sequences; about 16% of them occurred a single time. The ten largest account for roughly 23% of the sample. Sequencing used PBMCs or a T cell subset sorted from them (not recorded which). All receptors derive from a man aged 18 to 29 who had mild COVID-19 (a few samples of this study predate the infection). The sample titles of this study are shuffled in the database, so cell type and time point are left out; the donor was told from shared clones.

The V and J genes are TRBV29-1 and TRBJ2-1, with D possibly being TRBD2 (5 bases). Germline V gives CDR1 SQVTM, CDR2 ANQGSEA. The CDR3 contains 11 residues. Trimming took off 7 bases at V and 6 bases at J, with 10 bases between the two ends. The chain's CDR3 is CSAYEGNEQFF. As DNA, the CDR3 is TGCAGCGCGTATGAGGGCAATGAGCAGTTCTTC.

The V call is TRBV20-1, the J call TRBJ1-5, with 7 bases aligning to TRBD1. Germline V gene sequence: CDR1 DFQATT, CDR2 SNEGSKA (reference sequence). V lost 4 bases to trimming and J lost 4 bases; unmatched junction nucleotides: 4. The CDR3 length is 13 residues. In nucleotides, the CDR3 is TGCAGTGCTATCGGACAGGATAATCAGCCCCAGCATTTT. It translates to CSAIGQDNQPQHF.

In this sample, this clonotype turned up many times. The DNA of the CDR3 is TGTGCCAGCAGCTCGCCTGCGGGAAAAGGGAATGAGCAGTTCTTC. It translates to CASSSPAGKGNEQFF. The rearrangement uses TRBV11-2 and TRBJ2-1, with D possibly matching TRBD2 (6 bases). Germline values: CDR1 SGHAT, CDR2 FQNNGV. The length of the CDR3 is 15 residues. V gave up 4 bases and J gave up 7 bases, with 17 bases separating them. The variable domain in full, completed from reference TRBV11-2 and TRBJ2-1, reads EAGVAQSPRYKIIEKRQSVAFWCNPISGHATLYWYQQILGQGPKLLIQFQNNGVVDDSQLPKDRFSAERLKGVDSTLKIQPAKLEDSAVYLCASSSPAGKGNEQFFGPGTRLTVL.

V gene TRBV21-1 combines with J gene TRBJ2-7; the table assigns TRBD2, which was not confirmed against the DNA. TRBV21-1 is a pseudogene segment. The CDR3 covers 14 residues. CDR3 DNA: TGTGCCAGCAGCAAAGGGCAGGGAGTCGGCGAGCAGTACGTC. Amino acids: CASSKGQGVGEQYV.

This clonotype was seen more than once but under ten times. The chain is built from TRBV7-8 and TRBJ2-1, with D perhaps matching TRBD2 (6 bases). There are 14 residues in the CDR3. V was clipped by 5 bases and J by 6 bases, with 14 bases between them. Per germline, CDR1 SGHVS and CDR2 FQNEAQ. CDR3 residues: CASSIGRLGNEQFF. The CDR3 nucleotides are TGTGCCAGCAGCATAGGTAGACTAGGCAATGAGCAGTTCTTC. Full variable domain (outside the CDR3, taken from reference TRBV7-8 and TRBJ2-1): GAGVSQSPRYKVAKRGQDVALRCDPISGHVSLFWYQQALGQGPEFLTYFQNEAQLDKSGLPSDRFFAERPEGSVSTLKIQRTQQEDSAVYLCASSIGRLGNEQFFGPGTRLTVL.

The V and J genes are TRBV4-3 and TRBJ1-3; 8 nucleotides match TRBD1. CDR3 size: 19 residues. Losses at the gene ends were 2 bases for V and 3 bases for J; bases not matched to a gene: 15. From germline, CDR1 is LGHNA and CDR2 YSLEER. CDR3: CASSQQRLGQGALGNTIYF. The DNA for the CDR3 is TGCGCCAGCAGCCAACAGAGGTTAGGGCAGGGGGCACTTGGAAACACCATATATTTT.

The sample holds a few counts of this clonotype. The chain has TRBV4-2 and TRBJ2-2; perhaps D is TRBD1 or TRBD2 (6 bases each). Germline V gene lookup returns CDR1 LGHNA and CDR2 YNFKEQ. This CDR3 comprises 15 residues. V lost 6 bases and J 7 bases, leaving 18 bases between the germline ends. CDR3 amino acids: CASRRGESNGGELFF. The CDR3 nucleotides are TGTGCCAGCAGGAGGGGGGAATCCAATGGCGGGGAGCTGTTTTTT.

Only a few counts were recorded for this clonotype. The genes are TRBV7-2 and TRBJ2-3; D gene unclear. CDR3 length: 15 amino acids. The ends were cut back, 0 bases at V and 6 bases at J, with 13 bases in the middle. Germline lookup yields CDR1 SGHTA and CDR2 FQGNSA. The DNA of the CDR3 is TGTGCCAGCAGCTTAGCGGTCGGCGGATGGGATACGCAGTATTTT. Amino acid sequence: CASSLAVGGWDTQYF. Full variable domain (remainder filled in from reference TRBV7-2 and TRBJ2-3): GAGVSQSPSNKVTEKGKDVELRCDPISGHTALYWYRQSLGQGLEFLIYFQGNSAPDKSGLPSDRFSAERTGGSVSTLTIQRTQQEDSAVYLCASSLAVGGWDTQYFGPGTRLTVL.

This clonotype was recorded a few times. This chain connects TRBV4-3 to TRBJ2-2; 8 positions match TRBD2. The CDR3 extends over 15 amino acids. Germline V CDR1 and CDR2: LGHNA, YSLEER. V lost 3 bases and J lost 6; bases outside the gene matches: 6. This chain's CDR3 is CASSQMTGGAGELFF. The CDR3, as DNA: TGCGCCAGCAGCCAGATGACCGGGGGGGCCGGGGAGCTGTTTTTT.

This clonotype appeared many times. The chain links TRBV4-1 to TRBJ2-4; no clear D. Germline-derived CDR1 and CDR2 are MGHRA and YSYEKL. CDR3 length: 13 amino acids. V gave up 4 bases and J gave up 5 bases, with 9 bases separating them. The CDR3 sequence: CASSLDDQNIQYF. DNA for the CDR3: TGCGCCAGCAGCCTCGACGACCAAAACATTCAGTACTTC.

J is TRBJ1-1 and V is TRBV9; D is undetermined. From germline, CDR1 is SGDLS and CDR2 YYNGEE. The V gene lost 2 bases and the J gene lost 6 bases, with 17 bases spanning the gap. The CDR3 is 15 amino acids. The CDR3 nucleotides are TGTGCCAGCAGCGTCCATGACATCCTCTTCCCTGAAGCTTTCTTT. As protein: CASSVHDILFPEAFF.

This clonotype was detected a few times. The chain employs TRBV7-9 and TRBJ2-5; 11 bases are shared with TRBD2. The CDR3 has 16 amino acids. Germline V gene sequence: CDR1 SEHNR, CDR2 FQNEAQ (reference sequence). J lost 5 bases, V lost 4 bases, and 9 bases had no gene match. The CDR3 protein is CASSSFSGGAMETQYF. DNA of the CDR3: TGTGCCAGCAGCTCATTTAGCGGGGGGGCCATGGAGACCCAGTACTTC. Filled out from reference TRBV7-9 and TRBJ2-5, the complete variable domain reads DTGVSQNPRHKITKRGQNVTFRCDPISEHNRLYWYRQTLGQGPEFLTYFQNEAQLEKSRLLSDRFSAERPKGSFSTLEIQRTEQGDSAMYLCASSSFSGGAMETQYFGPGTRLLVL.